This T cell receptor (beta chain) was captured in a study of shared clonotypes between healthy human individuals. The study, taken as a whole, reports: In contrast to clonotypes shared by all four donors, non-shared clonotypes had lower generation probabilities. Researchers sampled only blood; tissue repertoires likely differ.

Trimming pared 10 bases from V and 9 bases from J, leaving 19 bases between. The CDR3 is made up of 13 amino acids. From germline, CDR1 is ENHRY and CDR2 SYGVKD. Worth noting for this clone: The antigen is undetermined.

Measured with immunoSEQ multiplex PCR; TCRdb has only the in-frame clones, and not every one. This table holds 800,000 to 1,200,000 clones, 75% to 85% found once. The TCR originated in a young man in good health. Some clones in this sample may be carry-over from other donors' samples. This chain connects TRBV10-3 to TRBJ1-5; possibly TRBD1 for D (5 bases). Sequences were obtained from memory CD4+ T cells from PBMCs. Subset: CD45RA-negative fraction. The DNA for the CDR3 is TGTGCCACCCACCGGGACTCTCGAGGGCCCCAGCATTTT. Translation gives CATHRDSRGPQHF.